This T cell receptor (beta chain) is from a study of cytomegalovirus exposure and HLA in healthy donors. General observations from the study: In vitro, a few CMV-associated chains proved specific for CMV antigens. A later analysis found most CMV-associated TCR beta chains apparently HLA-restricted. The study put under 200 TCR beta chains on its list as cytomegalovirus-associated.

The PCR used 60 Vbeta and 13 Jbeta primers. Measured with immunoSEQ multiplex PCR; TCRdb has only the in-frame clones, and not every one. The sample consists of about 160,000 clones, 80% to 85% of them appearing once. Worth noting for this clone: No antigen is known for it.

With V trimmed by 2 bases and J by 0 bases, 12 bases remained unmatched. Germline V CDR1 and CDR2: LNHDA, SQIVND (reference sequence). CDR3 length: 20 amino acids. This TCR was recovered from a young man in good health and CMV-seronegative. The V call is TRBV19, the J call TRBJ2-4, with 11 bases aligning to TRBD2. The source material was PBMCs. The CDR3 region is CASSIKLAGERGLAKNIQYF. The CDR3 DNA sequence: TGTGCCAGTAGTATAAAACTAGCGGGAGAAAGGGGGTTAGCCAAAAACATTCAGTACTTC.